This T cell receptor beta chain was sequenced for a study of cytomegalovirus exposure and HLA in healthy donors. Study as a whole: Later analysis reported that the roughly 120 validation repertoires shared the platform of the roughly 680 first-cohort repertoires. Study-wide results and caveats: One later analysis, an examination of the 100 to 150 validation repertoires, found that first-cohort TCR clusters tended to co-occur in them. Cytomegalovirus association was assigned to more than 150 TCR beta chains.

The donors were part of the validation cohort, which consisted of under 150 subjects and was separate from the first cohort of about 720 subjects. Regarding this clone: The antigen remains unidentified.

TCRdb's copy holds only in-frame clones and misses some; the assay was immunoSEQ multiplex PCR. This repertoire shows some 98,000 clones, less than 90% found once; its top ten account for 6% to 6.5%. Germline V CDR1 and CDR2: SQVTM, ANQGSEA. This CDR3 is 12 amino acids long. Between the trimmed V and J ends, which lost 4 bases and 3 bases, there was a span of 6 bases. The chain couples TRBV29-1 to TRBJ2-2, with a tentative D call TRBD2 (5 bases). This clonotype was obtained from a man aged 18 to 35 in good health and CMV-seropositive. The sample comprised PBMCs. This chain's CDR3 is CSVVRDTGELFF. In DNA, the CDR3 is TGCAGCGTTGTGAGGGACACCGGGGAGCTGTTTTTT.